The 15 T cell receptor beta chains below were found in one sample sequenced in a study of early T cells in non-severe SARS-CoV-2 infection. Each CDR3 protein is one row after TCRdb ran MiXCR on the 5' RACE reads. Of 56,000 or so distinct CDR3 sequences listed, about 14% are singletons. Here the sequenced sample was whole blood, taken at baseline. These receptors were obtained from an adult who was a healthcare worker with PCR-confirmed SARS-CoV-2 infection or an uninfected control (not recorded which).

CDR3: CASSLARTSGETQYF. The CDR3 DNA is TGTGCCAGCAGCTTAGCGAGGACTAGCGGAGAGACCCAGTACTTC. V usage is TRBV7-6 and J usage is TRBJ2-5, with TRBD2 matching 10 bases. Germline lookup yields CDR1 SGHVS and CDR2 FNYEAQ. The CDR3 extends over 15 amino acids. With V trimmed by 0 bases and J by 4 bases, 2 bases remained unmatched.

This clonotype was recorded a few times. The chain is built from TRBV7-9 and TRBJ2-2; a possible D gene is TRBD1 (6 bases). The CDR3 has 16 residues. Germline assignment: CDR1 SEHNR and CDR2 FQNEAQ (reference sequence). V was clipped by 5 bases and J by 2 bases, with 15 bases between them. CDR3 residues: CASSPRQATNTGELFF. In DNA form, the CDR3 reads TGTGCCAGCAGCCCTAGACAGGCAACTAACACCGGGGAGCTGTTTTTT.

This clonotype occurred a few times. The V gene is TRBV9, the J gene TRBJ2-2, with D uncertain. The CDR3 runs to 11 residues. Germline-derived CDR1 and CDR2 are SGDLS and YYNGEE. The V end was cut by 7 bases, the J end by 6 bases, with 7 bases between. CDR3 region: CASGVAGELFF. The CDR3 DNA is TGTGCCAGCGGTGTGGCCGGGGAGCTGTTTTTT.

The chain is built from TRBV12-3 or TRBV12-4 and TRBJ2-7; perhaps D is TRBD1 or TRBD2 (6 bases each). V was pared by 6 bases and J by 2 bases, with 11 bases between. The CDR3 covers 13 residues. The CDR3, as DNA: TGTGCCAGCAGCACCGGGGGCACCTACGAGCAGTACTTC. It is translated as CASSTGGTYEQYF.

The rearrangement links TRBV6-5 to TRBJ1-1; D is undetermined. The V and J ends lost 4 bases and 0 bases respectively, with 6 bases between them. The CDR3 spans 13 residues. Germline V CDR1 and CDR2: MNHEY, SVGAGI. The CDR3 here is CASSWTVNTEAFF. CDR3 coding DNA: TGTGCCAGCAGTTGGACGGTGAACACTGAAGCTTTCTTT.

V usage is TRBV28 and J usage is TRBJ1-5; TRBD1 is a possible D gene (5 bases). V lost 7 bases and J lost 3, with 13 bases in between. Germline CDR1 is MDHEN and CDR2 is SYDVKM. This CDR3 region has 14 residues. CDR3 DNA: TGTGCCAGCACCATGGGACTGTTCAATCAGCCCCAGCATTTT. Protein product: CASTMGLFNQPQHF.

The chain links TRBV28 to TRBJ2-7; 7 bases line up with TRBD2. Germline V gene lookup returns CDR1 MDHEN and CDR2 SYDVKM. The ends lost 5 bases at V and 4 bases at J; junction bases unmatched: 17. The CDR3 has 17 residues. The CDR3 here is CASSPLPHGRVSYEQYF. The CDR3, as DNA: TGTGCCAGCAGTCCCCTCCCCCATGGGAGGGTAAGTTACGAGCAGTACTTC.

J is TRBJ1-1 and V is TRBV27, with D unclear. CDR3 size: 13 residues. Germline CDR1 is MNHEY and CDR2 is SMNVEV (reference sequence). The germline V and J ends were trimmed by 5 bases and 1 base, with 8 bases remaining between them. The CDR3 here is CASSVRGNTEAFF. For the CDR3, the DNA is TGTGCCAGCAGTGTCCGGGGGAACACTGAAGCTTTCTTT.

This chain connects TRBV18 to TRBJ2-7; 7 bases are shared with TRBD1. J was trimmed by 4 bases and V by 3 bases; bases with no gene match: 6. The CDR3 is 14 amino acids. Germline V lookup: CDR1 KGHSH, CDR2 LQKENI. In DNA form, the CDR3 reads TGTGCCAGCTCACCCCGACAGGGATTGTACGAGCAGTACTTC. Its protein product is CASSPRQGLYEQYF. The variable domain in full, with the rest retrieved from reference TRBV18 and TRBJ2-7, is NAGVMQNPRHLVRRRGQEARLRCSPMKGHSHVYWYRQLPEEGLKFMVYLQKENIIDESGMPKERFSAEFPKEGPSILRIQQVVRGDSAAYFCASSPRQGLYEQYFGPGTRLTVT.

This clonotype was observed a few times. The chain couples TRBV20-1 to TRBJ2-2; D is ambiguous. V was pared by 3 bases and J by 0 bases, with 11 bases between. Germline CDR1 DFQATT, CDR2 SNEGSKA (reference sequence). The CDR3 extends over 15 amino acids. The DNA of the CDR3 is TGCAGTGCTAGTAAGGGATACGCGAACACCGGGGAGCTGTTTTTT. Protein product: CSASKGYANTGELFF.

The chain is built from TRBV28 and TRBJ1-1, with TRBD1 as a possible D gene (5 bases). The CDR3 spans 13 residues. With 8 bases removed from V and 6 bases from J, the gap between germline ends came to 16 bases. Germline values: CDR1 MDHEN, CDR2 SYDVKM. The CDR3 protein is CASLGAGPAEAFF. CDR3 bases: TGTGCCAGCCTCGGGGCAGGCCCCGCTGAAGCTTTCTTT.

In its sample, this clonotype was seen a few times. The V call is TRBV7-6, the J call TRBJ2-2; no firm D call. Germline values: CDR1 SGHVS, CDR2 FNYEAQ. The CDR3 sequence is 13 residues long. V was cut by 5 bases and J by 6 bases, with 10 bases left in between. The CDR3 DNA is TGTGCCAGCAGCCCCGTGGTTTCCGGGGAGCTGTTTTTT. Its protein is CASSPVVSGELFF.

This chain connects TRBV7-2 to TRBJ1-3; D gene ambiguous. Looked up from germline, CDR1 is SGHTA and CDR2 is FQGNSA. The CDR3 extends over 12 amino acids. With 5 bases removed from V and 8 bases from J, the gap between germline ends came to 10 bases. The CDR3 region has the DNA TGTGCCAGCAGCCTAACCGCCTACACCATATATTTT. Protein product: CASSLTAYTIYF.

This clonotype was seen a handful of times. This chain's CDR3 is CASSRLAQETQYF. In nucleotides, the CDR3 is TGTGCCAGCAGCAGACTAGCGCAAGAGACCCAGTACTTC. The V and J genes are TRBV11-2 and TRBJ2-5; 8 bases fit TRBD2. Per the germline V gene, CDR1 is SGHAT and CDR2 is FQNNGV. V lost 5 bases to trimming and J lost 2 bases; unmatched junction nucleotides: 1. This CDR3 region has 13 residues. Variable domain in full (rest from reference TRBV11-2 and TRBJ2-5): EAGVAQSPRYKIIEKRQSVAFWCNPISGHATLYWYQQILGQGPKLLIQFQNNGVVDDSQLPKDRFSAERLKGVDSTLKIQPAKLEDSAVYLCASSRLAQETQYFGPGTRLLVL.

This clonotype has a count of ten or more. The genes are TRBV20-1 and TRBJ2-3; the D is unclear. Trimming stripped 0 bases from V and 5 bases from J, with 12 bases between. Germline values: CDR1 DFQATT, CDR2 SNEGSKA (reference sequence). The CDR3 sequence is 14 residues long. CDR3 nucleotides: TGCAGTGCTAGAGATTGGGTCTCCGTAGATACGCAGTATTTT. This codes for CSARDWVSVDTQYF.